The 25 T cell receptor beta chains listed next were all sequenced from one sample in a study of human T cells and chemical hapten exposure. TCRdb re-derived calls from the RACE reads in MiXCR, one entry per CDR3 protein. This sample carries approximately 89,000 distinct CDR3 sequences, roughly a tenth of them seen once, and the ten largest clones take roughly 2.5%. Time point denoted: patch test 2, 6 weeks after DPC sensitization. Described treatment: therapeutic diphenylcyclopropenone sensitization with weekly scalp DPC. Sample: whole blood, taken in connection with sensitization to the hapten diphenylcyclopropenone (DPC). The receptors here all came from a woman aged 25 to 39 with alopecia areata. Some clones in this sample may be carry-over from other donors' samples.

About this clonotype itself: This could be a read error, since a much larger clone is one nucleotide away. The gene calls are TRBV20-1 and TRBJ2-1, with D maybe TRBD2 (6 bases). Germline assignment: CDR1 DFQATT and CDR2 SNEGSKA (reference sequence). The CDR3 loop spans 15 amino acids. The ends were cut back, 5 bases at V and 5 bases at J, with 19 bases in the middle. CDR3 bases: TGCAGTGCTTCCGTGCCCCTGGAGGGGCACAATGAGCAGTTCTTC. Translation: CSASVPLEGHNEQFF.

This clonotype was found a few times. J is TRBJ2-2 and V is TRBV28; D is possibly TRBD1 (7 bases). V shed 5 bases and J shed 1 base, with 11 bases lying between them. This CDR3 has 15 amino acids. The V gene's germline CDR1 is MDHEN and CDR2 SYDVKM. In DNA form, the CDR3 reads TGTGCCAGCAGTCCGGGGGACAGGAACACCGGGGAGCTGTTTTTT. Protein product: CASSPGDRNTGELFF.

Many counts were recorded for this clonotype. The chain combines TRBV12-3 or TRBV12-4 with TRBJ2-7, with D unresolved. Between the trimmed V and J ends, which lost 3 bases and 2 bases, there was a span of 11 bases. This CDR3 is built from 14 residues. CDR3 in amino acids: CASSFGPTAYEQYF. Written as DNA, the CDR3 is TGTGCCAGCAGTTTCGGACCGACTGCCTACGAGCAGTACTTC.

Of note for this clonotype: It may be a read error: a sequence one base away is much more abundant. Here the CDR3 reads CANSPEDFYNEQFF. The DNA of the CDR3 is TGCGCCAACAGCCCCGAGGACTTCTACAATGAGCAGTTCTTC. This chain connects TRBV4-3 to TRBJ2-1; D is possibly TRBD2 (5 bases). This CDR3 is 14 amino acids long. CDR1 LGHNA and CDR2 YSLEER come from the germline V gene.

This clonotype was seen a few times. The chain combines TRBV7-2 with TRBJ1-1, with no clear D. CDR1 SGHTA and CDR2 FQGNSA come from the germline V gene. This CDR3 contains 15 residues. Trimming took 5 bases from V and 4 from J, leaving 17 bases between them. The CDR3 loop reads CASSLDNGRATEAFF. The CDR3 DNA reads as TGTGCCAGCAGCCTAGATAATGGGAGGGCCACTGAAGCTTTCTTT.

This clonotype has a handful of counts. The chain employs TRBV5-1 and TRBJ2-2; the D is unclear. V was cut by 5 bases and J by 5 bases, with 16 bases left in between. The germline V gene encodes CDR1 SGHRS and CDR2 YFSETQ. The CDR3 is 15 amino acids. CDR3 coding DNA: TGCGCCAGCAGTTTAGGAACCACCGGGACCGGGGAGCTGTTTTTT. It specifies CASSLGTTGTGELFF.

The gene calls are TRBV4-3 and TRBJ2-1; 7 nucleotides match TRBD1. The length of the CDR3 is 14 residues. V lost 4 bases, J lost 8 bases, and 8 bases stayed unmatched. Germline V gene lookup returns CDR1 LGHNA and CDR2 YSLEER. CDR3 in DNA: TGCGCCAGCAGCCCCCTGACAGGGCAGGATGAGCAGTTCTTC. Residues: CASSPLTGQDEQFF.

V gene TRBV2 combines with J gene TRBJ2-1; 9 bases align to TRBD1. This CDR3 has 13 residues. The J segment lost 6 bases and the V segment lost 5 bases, leaving 2 bases of the junction unmatched. Germline loops: CDR1 SNHLY, CDR2 FYNNEI. Written as DNA, the CDR3 is TGTGCCAGCAGTCGGACAGGGGTCAATGAGCAGTTCTTC. Translation gives CASSRTGVNEQFF.

At least ten counts were recorded for this clonotype. CDR3 bases: TGTGCCAGCAGTTACTCGGGGGGCACCTACGAGCAGTACTTC. It encodes CASSYSGGTYEQYF. The chain recombines TRBV6-5 with TRBJ2-7; D might be TRBD1 or TRBD2, each matching 6 bases. CDR3 length equals 14 residues. Germline V lookup: CDR1 MNHEY, CDR2 SVGAGI. Trimming shortened V by 0 bases and J by 2 bases, and 8 bases separated the two germline ends.

In this sample, this clonotype turned up many times. The rearrangement uses TRBV11-2 and TRBJ2-1, with a tentative D call TRBD2 (6 bases). CDR1 is SGHAT, CDR2 FQNNGV, per germline. V was trimmed by 8 bases and J by 3 bases, leaving 11 bases between them. CDR3 length: 13 residues. The chain's CDR3 is CASSGELYNEQFF. CDR3 nucleotide sequence: TGTGCCAGCTCGGGGGAACTCTACAATGAGCAGTTCTTC.

This clonotype was detected ten times or more. The CDR3 region is CASSETGGGYTF. CDR3 nucleotides: TGTGCCAGCAGCGAGACAGGGGGAGGCTACACCTTC. The V and J genes are TRBV3-1 and TRBJ1-2; 9 nucleotides line up with TRBD1. The CDR3 is 12 residues long. Losses at the gene ends were 5 bases for V and 8 bases for J; bases not matched to a gene: 3. Germline CDR1 LGHDT, CDR2 YNNKEL (reference sequence).

This clonotype came up a few times. The rearrangement joins TRBV29-1 to TRBJ2-7; D not certain. Per the germline V gene, CDR1 is SQVTM and CDR2 is ANQGSEA. Trimming removed 5 bases from V and 7 bases from J, with 12 bases in between. This CDR3 comprises 11 residues. In nucleotides, the CDR3 is TGCAGCGTTCGGACGTCCCAGGAGCAGTACTTC. This encodes CSVRTSQEQYF.

In this sample, this clonotype turned up many times. The V and J genes are TRBV7-2 and TRBJ2-1, with 10 positions matching TRBD2. Per the germline V gene, CDR1 is SGHTA and CDR2 is FQGNSA. V was pared by 4 bases and J by 14 bases, with 5 bases of the junction left unmatched. The CDR3 loop spans 12 amino acids. The CDR3 bases are TGTGCCAGCAGCTCAAGCGGGAGGGGGAAGTTCTTC. As protein: CASSSSGRGKFF.

This clonotype was picked up many times. The gene calls are TRBV7-9 and TRBJ2-7, with 9 bases aligning to TRBD1. There are 15 residues in the CDR3. Germline V gives CDR1 SEHNR, CDR2 FQNEAQ (reference sequence). The ends lost 3 bases at V and 1 base at J; junction bases unmatched: 4. Here the CDR3 DNA reads TGTGCCAGCAGCTTGGGGGACAGGGAATCCTACGAGCAGTACTTC. The encoded protein is CASSLGDRESYEQYF.

This clonotype was counted at least ten times. The V gene is TRBV27, the J gene TRBJ2-3, with 14 bases lining up with TRBD2. CDR1 and CDR2 from the germline V gene are MNHEY and SMNVEV (reference sequence). The CDR3 spans 16 residues. J lost 4 bases, V lost 1 base, and 1 base had no gene match. The CDR3 sequence is CASSLWGLAGADTQYF. For the CDR3, the DNA is TGTGCCAGCAGTTTATGGGGACTAGCGGGAGCAGATACGCAGTATTTT.

This clonotype appeared many times. This chain uses TRBV4-2 with TRBJ1-2; 8 nucleotides agree with TRBD1. With V trimmed by 3 bases and J by 6 bases, 6 bases remained unmatched. CDR3 length: 14 residues. Germline lookup yields CDR1 LGHNA and CDR2 YNFKEQ. CDR3 loop: CASSQLGQGHGYTF. The CDR3 DNA reads TGTGCCAGCAGCCAGTTAGGACAGGGTCATGGCTACACCTTC.

In its sample, this clonotype was seen many times. The gene calls are TRBV7-2 and TRBJ1-4; possibly TRBD1 for D (6 bases). The ends were cut back, 6 bases at V and 8 bases at J, with 19 bases in the middle. CDR3 length: 15 residues. CDR1 is SGHTA, CDR2 FQGNSA, per germline. CDR3 protein: CASSQDGGLREKLFF. The CDR3 DNA is TGTGCCAGCAGTCAAGACGGGGGGCTTAGGGAAAAACTGTTTTTT.

This clonotype appeared many times. The rearrangement links TRBV19 to TRBJ1-5, with D possibly TRBD1 on 5 matching bases. The CDR3 contains 14 residues. Per germline, CDR1 LNHDA and CDR2 SQIVND (reference sequence). Deletions cut 5 bases from V and 2 bases from J, with 10 bases between. As DNA, the CDR3 is TGTGCCAGTAGTTTCAGGGTCGGCAATCAGCCCCAGCATTTT. The encoded protein is CASSFRVGNQPQHF. Filled out from reference TRBV19 and TRBJ1-5, the complete variable domain reads DGGITQSPKYLFRKEGQNVTLSCEQNLNHDAMYWYRQDPGQGLRLIYYSQIVNDFQKGDIAEGYSVSREKKESFPLTVTSAQKNPTAFYLCASSFRVGNQPQHFGDGTRLSIL.

This clonotype was picked up many times. V usage is TRBV9 and J usage is TRBJ1-1, with D uncertain. This CDR3 has 14 amino acids. Trimming left V 0 bases short and J 2 bases short, with 8 bases between. Germline values: CDR1 SGDLS, CDR2 YYNGEE. DNA of the CDR3: TGTGCCAGCAGCGTAGAACCTGGCAACACTGAAGCTTTCTTT. Protein product: CASSVEPGNTEAFF.

This clonotype has ten or more counts. The V call is TRBV7-6, the J call TRBJ2-3; 11 bases map to TRBD1. Germline loops: CDR1 SGHVS, CDR2 FNYEAQ. This CDR3 comprises 15 residues. V shed 3 bases and J 8 bases; nucleotides not matched to a gene: 7. For the CDR3, the DNA is TGTGCCAGCAGCTTGGGATCCGGGACAGGGGGTACGCAGTATTTT. Translating gives CASSLGSGTGGTQYF.

This clonotype occurred many times. The CDR3 DNA reads TGTGCCAGCAGTATACAGGGGGCTAGGACTGAAGCTTTCTTT. It specifies CASSIQGARTEAFF. The gene calls are TRBV12-3 or TRBV12-4 and TRBJ1-1; TRBD1 matches 9 bases. The ends lost 5 bases at V and 5 bases at J; junction bases unmatched: 6. The CDR3 consists of 14 residues.

The J gene is TRBJ1-3, the V gene TRBV10-3; 7 nucleotides match TRBD1. The CDR3 contains 16 residues. V gave up 7 bases and J gave up 0 bases; unmatched junction bases: 9. CDR1 ENHRY and CDR2 SYGVKD come from the germline V gene. CDR3 protein: CAIMSPGQNSGNTIYF. The CDR3, as DNA: TGTGCCATCATGAGCCCGGGACAGAACTCTGGAAACACCATATATTTT.

V usage is TRBV29-1 and J usage is TRBJ2-1; 8 bases fit TRBD2. Trimming took 5 bases from V and 2 from J; bases not matched to a gene: 8. The CDR3 has 15 amino acids. CDR1 is SQVTM, CDR2 ANQGSEA, per germline. As DNA, the CDR3 is TGCAGCGTTCGTCTGTCGGGGGGGCCCTACAATGAGCAGTTCTTC. Translated: CSVRLSGGPYNEQFF.

This clonotype was detected many times. This chain joins TRBV12-3 or TRBV12-4 and TRBJ2-1, with D maybe TRBD1 (6 bases). V was pared by 2 bases and J by 7 bases, with 24 bases between. This CDR3 spans 18 amino acids. The CDR3 reads CASSLSGWGLRVSNEQFF. The CDR3 coding sequence is TGTGCCAGCAGTTTAAGCGGATGGGGGCTAAGGGTATCAAATGAGCAGTTCTTC.

Concerning this clonotype itself: A junction boundary mismatches the germline segment, possibly from a read error. J is TRBJ2-2 and V is TRBV12-3 or TRBV12-4, with TRBD1 matching over 7 bases. This CDR3 region has 15 residues. The CDR3 nucleotides are TGTGCCAGCAGGACAGGGATCCCTAACACCGGGAAGCTGTTTTTT. It encodes CASRTGIPNTGKLFF.